This TCR beta chain derives from a study of somatic mutations in cytotoxic T cells in rheumatoid arthritis. Study at large: Flow sorting yielded some V beta antibody-stained T-cell populations at nearly 100% purity, among them V beta1+ cells sequenced for TCRB.

Clones were sequenced by immunoSEQ multiplex PCR, and TCRdb holds only the in-frame ones, with some missing. Altogether about 20,000 clones are present, roughly 86% being singletons, with the ten largest covering approximately 17%. The CDR3 has 15 residues. The germline V gene has CDR1 LGHNA and CDR2 YSLEER. V was clipped by 2 bases and J by 3 bases, with 13 bases between them. The sequenced sample consisted of CD8+ T cells sorted from blood. The rearrangement uses TRBV4-3 and TRBJ1-2, with D tentatively TRBD1 (5 bases). The receptor was isolated from a woman in her 50s in good health. The CDR3 spells CASSQTDSLYYGYTF. The CDR3 nucleotides are TGCGCCAGCAGCCAAACTGACAGCCTCTACTATGGCTACACCTTC.